A single sample is the source of the 21 T cell receptor beta chains below, sequenced in a study of molecular identifiers for immune sequencing clone quantification. MiXCR, applied by TCRdb to the PCR reads, yields one record per CDR3 protein. The table includes about 100,000 distinct CDR3 sequences, over 30% detected once. Sequenced sample: naive CD8+ T cells from blood, with Jurkat cell RNA spiked in. Sample subset: FACS-sorted CD8+CD4-CCR7+CD45RA+ naive T cells. Receptors originate from a human donor in good health. Some libraries in this study had Jurkat cell RNA spiked in.

This clonotype was observed a few times. The chain links TRBV20-1 to TRBJ2-5; D is ambiguous. The V end was cut by 3 bases, the J end by 3 bases, with 5 bases between. The CDR3 sequence is 11 residues long. Germline-derived CDR1 and CDR2 are DFQATT and SNEGSKA (reference sequence). The CDR3 DNA reads TGCAGTGCTAGCAGTGAAGAGACCCAGTACTTC. Encoded protein: CSASSEETQYF.

The V and J genes are TRBV7-9 and TRBJ2-1; D ambiguous. V lost 3 bases to trimming and J lost 7 bases, with 13 bases between them. Looked up from germline, CDR1 is SEHNR and CDR2 is FQNEAQ (reference sequence). This CDR3 spans 14 amino acids. CDR3 DNA: TGTGCCAGCAGCTTGGTTCCTAGTTGGAATGAGCAGTTCTTC. It encodes CASSLVPSWNEQFF. The entire variable domain, with the rest obtained from reference TRBV7-9 and TRBJ2-1, is as follows: DTGVSQNPRHKITKRGQNVTFRCDPISEHNRLYWYRQTLGQGPEFLTYFQNEAQLEKSRLLSDRFSAERPKGSFSTLEIQRTEQGDSAMYLCASSLVPSWNEQFFGPGTRLTVL.

Points on this clonotype: A junction end diverges from the germline sequence, so it may reflect a read error. This rearrangement joins TRBV6-5 to TRBJ2-7; D ambiguous. CDR1 and CDR2 (germline): MNHEY, SVGAGI. The length of the CDR3 is 15 residues. The CDR3 coding sequence is TGTTCCAGCAGATTAGATTGGTGCCAAGTCTACGTGCAGTACTTC. This gives the protein CSSRLDWCQVYVQYF.

The chain is built from TRBV6-5 and TRBJ1-5, with D maybe TRBD1 (5 bases). Trimming left V 9 bases short and J 4 bases short, with 16 bases between. CDR3 length equals 14 residues. Per the germline V gene, CDR1 is MNHEY and CDR2 is SVGAGI. For the CDR3, the DNA is TGTGCCAGTTCCCTAAACGGGGGGAATCAGCCCCAGCATTTT. This codes for CASSLNGGNQPQHF.

The rearrangement links TRBV7-9 to TRBJ1-1, with TRBD1 identical over 8 bases. The ends lost 5 bases at V and 4 bases at J; junction bases unmatched: 24. The V gene's germline CDR1 is SEHNR and CDR2 FQNEAQ (reference sequence). This CDR3 has 20 residues. The CDR3 nucleotides read TGTGCCAGCAGCCCGGCCCTGGGTGGACGACAGGGGCGTTTTGGCACTGAAGCTTTCTTT. Amino acid sequence: CASSPALGGRQGRFGTEAFF.

The chain recombines TRBV28 with TRBJ2-3; no firm D call. The CDR3 is 14 residues long. The germline CDR1 and CDR2 sequences are MDHEN and SYDVKM. Trimming pared 8 bases from V and 0 bases from J, leaving 12 bases between. The CDR3 protein is CASGDAGSTDTQYF. The DNA of the CDR3 is TGTGCCAGCGGGGATGCAGGTAGCACAGATACGCAGTATTTT.

The chain links TRBV19 to TRBJ2-1; no firm D call. This CDR3 is built from 14 residues. V was clipped by 1 base and J by 6 bases, with 10 bases between them. Germline CDR1 is LNHDA and CDR2 is SQIVND (reference sequence). CDR3 protein: CASSIGGNGNEQFF. CDR3 sequence (DNA): TGTGCCAGTAGTATAGGTGGGAATGGCAATGAGCAGTTCTTC.

This clonotype was picked up a small number of times. The V gene is TRBV13, the J gene TRBJ1-1, with 10 bases fitting TRBD1. The ends lost 2 bases at V and 4 bases at J; junction bases unmatched: 4. CDR3 length equals 15 residues. Looked up from germline, CDR1 is PRHDT and CDR2 is FYEKMQ (reference sequence). CDR3 in DNA: TGTGCCAGCAGCTTAATGACAGGGGGCTCCACTGAAGCTTTCTTT. It yields the protein CASSLMTGGSTEAFF.

This clonotype was detected ten times or more. This chain uses TRBV2 with TRBJ2-1, with TRBD1 matching over 7 bases. Per germline, CDR1 SNHLY and CDR2 FYNNEI. V lost 8 bases to trimming and J lost 0 bases; unmatched junction nucleotides: 1. There are 13 residues in the CDR3. The CDR3 nucleotides are TGTGCCAGCCGGGACAGCTCCTACAATGAGCAGTTCTTC. Translation gives CASRDSSYNEQFF.

This clonotype has just a few counts. The genes are TRBV6-1 and TRBJ2-7; 9 bases line up with TRBD1. Germline trimming cut 1 base from V and 1 base from J; bases unmatched to any gene: 5. The CDR3 contains 16 residues. The germline CDR1 and CDR2 sequences are MNHNS and SASEGT. The CDR3 bases are TGTGCCAGCAGTGAAGGGGACGGGACAGGGTCCTACGAGCAGTACTTC. Protein product: CASSEGDGTGSYEQYF.

In its sample, this clonotype was seen many times. CDR3 bases: TGTGCCAGCCTGGACGGGCTAGGTGGAAAACTGTTTTTT. It codes for CASLDGLGGKLFF. This chain uses TRBV6-1 with TRBJ1-4; the D is unclear. This CDR3 spans 13 amino acids. V lost 8 bases, J lost 10 bases, and 17 bases lay in between. Germline CDR1 and CDR2: MNHNS and SASEGT.

As to this clonotype: Sequence at one end of the junction differs from germline and may be a read error. The chain carries TRBV4-2 and TRBJ2-4; 8 bases align to TRBD2. This CDR3 region has 16 residues. Germline CDR1 LGHNA, CDR2 YNFKEQ. The CDR3 DNA reads TGTGCCAGCAGCCCCGGACTAGCTGAAATTAAAATCATTCAGTACTTC. It specifies CASSPGLAEIKIIQYF.

This clonotype was found many times. The chain combines TRBV7-9 with TRBJ2-7; D not resolved. The CDR3 contains 13 residues. The V end lost 3 bases, the J end lost 2 bases, and 8 bases lay between the germline ends. Germline CDR1 SEHNR, CDR2 FQNEAQ (reference sequence). In DNA form, the CDR3 reads TGTGCCAGCAGCTTTCCATACACCTACGAGCAGTACTTC. Translating it yields CASSFPYTYEQYF. Based on the CDR3 plus reference TRBV7-9 and TRBJ2-7, the full variable domain is DTGVSQNPRHKITKRGQNVTFRCDPISEHNRLYWYRQTLGQGPEFLTYFQNEAQLEKSRLLSDRFSAERPKGSFSTLEIQRTEQGDSAMYLCASSFPYTYEQYFGPGTRLTVT.

The chain links TRBV12-3 or TRBV12-4 to TRBJ2-3, with D possibly matching TRBD2 (6 bases). This CDR3 has 14 amino acids. V lost 2 bases and J 9 bases, leaving 15 bases between the germline ends. The CDR3 DNA follows: TGTGCCAGCAGTTTAACCCAGAGTGGGGGGACGCAGTATTTT. Protein product: CASSLTQSGGTQYF.

This sequence joins TRBV7-6 and TRBJ2-1; 11 bases match TRBD2. The CDR3 has 15 residues. V was clipped by 5 bases and J by 9 bases; unmatched bases: 9. CDR1 and CDR2 from the germline V gene are SGHVS and FNYEAQ. CDR3 amino acids: CASSLLISGRVEQFF. The CDR3 DNA reads as TGTGCCAGCAGCCTACTTATTAGCGGGAGGGTTGAGCAGTTCTTC.

Only a few counts were recorded for this clonotype. The V and J genes are TRBV28 and TRBJ2-7; the match to TRBD1 covers 8 bases. The germline V gene encodes CDR1 MDHEN and CDR2 SYDVKM. V lost 5 bases to trimming and J lost 6 bases; unmatched junction nucleotides: 6. The CDR3 covers 13 residues. The CDR3 region is CASSNRGSSEQYF. The DNA of the CDR3 is TGTGCCAGCAGTAACAGGGGGTCGAGCGAGCAGTACTTC.

This clonotype occurred many times. The chain employs TRBV20-1 and TRBJ2-7; 7 bases agree with TRBD1. Germline-derived CDR1 and CDR2 are DFQATT and SNEGSKA (reference sequence). Trimming removed 0 bases from V and 2 bases from J; junction bases left unmatched: 7. The CDR3 sequence is 15 residues long. CDR3 bases: TGCAGTGCTAGAGATCGGGACAGCGTGACCTACGAGCAGTACTTC. Protein sequence: CSARDRDSVTYEQYF.

This clonotype has a handful of counts. The chain couples TRBV18 to TRBJ2-7, with 11 bases aligning to TRBD2. Germline loops: CDR1 KGHSH, CDR2 LQKENI. The CDR3 length is 19 residues. V trimming: 6 bases; J trimming: 0 bases; junction bases outside the gene matches: 16. The CDR3 DNA follows: TGTGCCAGCTCGCAATACCCGGGACTAGCGGATACTGTCTCCTACGAGCAGTACTTC. Translation: CASSQYPGLADTVSYEQYF. The full variable domain, rest sourced from reference TRBV18 and TRBJ2-7, is NAGVMQNPRHLVRRRGQEARLRCSPMKGHSHVYWYRQLPEEGLKFMVYLQKENIIDESGMPKERFSAEFPKEGPSILRIQQVVRGDSAAYFCASSQYPGLADTVSYEQYFGPGTRLTVT.

This chain joins TRBV10-3 and TRBJ2-1; 7 positions match TRBD2. CDR1 is ENHRY and CDR2 is SYGVKD in the germline V gene. Unmatched junction bases numbered 8, after V lost 6 bases and J lost 6 bases. The CDR3 contains 14 residues. The chain's CDR3 is CAIRDAGAGNEQFF. CDR3 DNA sequence: TGTGCCATCAGGGATGCGGGAGCAGGCAATGAGCAGTTCTTC.

This chain uses TRBV4-3 with TRBJ2-6; D not resolved. Trimming stripped 5 bases from V and 4 bases from J, with 12 bases between. This CDR3 comprises 15 residues. Per germline, CDR1 LGHNA and CDR2 YSLEER. CDR3 nucleotides: TGCGCCAGCAGCGACCAAACAGTCGGGGCCAACGTCCTGACTTTC. This encodes CASSDQTVGANVLTF.

A note on this clonotype: One base away lies a much larger clone, so this may be a sequencing read error. No conserved phenylalanine or tryptophan is present at the end of the CDR3, so a read error is the likely explanation. DNA for the CDR3: TGTGCCAGCAGCCTCGGAAGGGGGCAGCCCCAGCATCTT. Residues: CASSLGRGQPQHL. V is TRBV7-3 and J is TRBJ1-5; tentative D call: TRBD1 (6 bases). Germline V gives CDR1 SGHTA, CDR2 FQGTGA. Trimming removed 5 bases at V and 7 bases at J, with 12 bases between. This CDR3 contains 13 residues.